Listed here are 24 T cell receptor beta chains from one sample, sequenced in a study of T cells in Graves' hyperthyroidism and ophthalmopathy. RNA transcripts provided the source from which TCR beta CDR3 regions were amplified. TCR CDR3 regions were first amplified by RT-PCR with HTBI primers. In TCRdb, the multiplex PCR reads were re-called with MiXCR into one record per CDR3 protein. There are a few hundred thousand distinct CDR3 sequences in the sample; approximately 15% occur only once, and approximately 57% lies in the top ten. The material sequenced was blood. Source of these receptors: an older woman with Graves' ophthalmopathy.

This clonotype has ten or more counts. The chain recombines TRBV11-2 with TRBJ2-2; D is unresolved. The CDR3 runs to 15 residues. Trimming cost V 8 bases and J 4 bases, with 17 bases left between them. Germline CDR1 SGHAT, CDR2 FQNNGV. The CDR3 is CASGAQPSGTGELFF. The CDR3 nucleotides read TGTGCCAGCGGCGCCCAACCCTCAGGCACCGGGGAGCTGTTTTTT.

This clonotype was seen a handful of times. This chain connects TRBV29-1 to TRBJ1-2, with TRBD1 identical over 10 bases. The CDR3 contains 12 residues. Germline CDR1 is SQVTM and CDR2 is ANQGSEA. V shed 4 bases and J 4 bases; nucleotides not matched to a gene: 0. CDR3 loop: CSVGDRGYGYTF. For the CDR3, the DNA is TGCAGCGTTGGGGACAGGGGCTATGGCTACACCTTC.

This clonotype was observed many times. The genes are TRBV7-9 and TRBJ1-2; D gene ambiguous. CDR3 length: 12 residues. V lost 5 bases and J lost 8, with 12 bases in between. Germline loops: CDR1 SEHNR, CDR2 FQNEAQ (reference sequence). The chain's CDR3 is CASSLGPGGYTF. CDR3 in DNA: TGTGCCAGCAGCCTAGGACCGGGGGGCTACACCTTC.

This clonotype appeared many times. The chain joins TRBV18 to TRBJ1-5; TRBD1 is a possible D gene (5 bases). With 5 bases removed from V and 5 bases from J, the gap between germline ends came to 13 bases. The germline gives CDR1 KGHSH, CDR2 LQKENI. The CDR3 covers 14 residues. This chain's CDR3 is CASSSRDGDQPQHF. CDR3 coding DNA: TGTGCCAGCTCATCCCGGGACGGTGATCAGCCCCAGCATTTT.

This clonotype was counted many times. The chain has TRBV6-1 and TRBJ1-1; D is unclear. Trimming pared 6 bases from V and 0 bases from J, leaving 8 bases between. The CDR3 consists of 13 residues. The germline V gene encodes CDR1 MNHNS and CDR2 SASEGT. The CDR3 here is CASRAQLNTEAFF. CDR3 bases: TGTGCCAGCAGAGCCCAGCTGAACACTGAAGCTTTCTTT.

Many counts were recorded for this clonotype. The chain links TRBV11-3 to TRBJ2-3, with a possible D match to TRBD1 (6 bases). V was shortened by 2 bases and J by 5 bases, with 8 bases between the two germline ends. The CDR3 consists of 13 residues. CDR1 is SGHNT, CDR2 YENEEA, per germline. The CDR3 sequence: CASSLNREDTQYF. The DNA for the CDR3 is TGTGCCAGCAGCTTAAACAGGGAAGATACGCAGTATTTT.

This sequence joins TRBV27 and TRBJ1-4; weak D call: TRBD1 (6 bases). V lost 8 bases to trimming and J lost 0 bases, with 28 bases between them. Per germline, CDR1 MNHEY and CDR2 SMNVEV (reference sequence). This CDR3 is built from 20 residues. This CDR3 reads CASLGDSGGLSSSTNEKLFF. CDR3 bases: TGTGCCAGCTTGGGGGATTCCGGGGGGCTATCGTCTTCAACTAATGAAAAACTGTTTTTT.

This clonotype was picked up many times. The V and J genes are TRBV3-1 and TRBJ1-2; the D gene is possibly TRBD1 (6 bases). The ends were cut back, 3 bases at V and 8 bases at J, with 13 bases in the middle. The germline V gene has CDR1 LGHDT and CDR2 YNNKEL (reference sequence). The length of the CDR3 is 13 residues. The CDR3 sequence is CASSQETGQGYTF. CDR3 DNA: TGTGCCAGCAGCCAGGAGACGGGACAAGGCTACACCTTC.

This clonotype appeared many times. V usage is TRBV19 and J usage is TRBJ2-3; 7 bases map to TRBD2. The V gene end was trimmed by 5 bases and the J gene end by 1 base; junction bases not matched to a gene: 6. Germline CDR1 LNHDA, CDR2 SQIVND (reference sequence). There are 15 residues in the CDR3. The CDR3 loop is CASSLERGRTDTQYF. The CDR3 nucleotides read TGTGCCAGTAGTCTCGAGCGGGGTCGCACAGATACGCAGTATTTT.

This clonotype was seen ten or more times. This chain connects TRBV5-5 to TRBJ1-5, with D perhaps matching TRBD1 (5 bases). Trimming pared 4 bases from V and 2 bases from J, leaving 16 bases between. This CDR3 spans 16 amino acids. CDR1 SGHKS and CDR2 YYEKEE come from the germline V gene (reference sequence). DNA of the CDR3: TGTGCCAGCAGCGTGGTGGGGGGAAGAGGCAATCAGCCCCAGCATTTT. Translated: CASSVVGGRGNQPQHF.

This clonotype occurred many times. This chain links TRBV2 with TRBJ1-4; D possibly corresponds to TRBD1 (5 bases). V dropped 3 bases and J dropped 5 bases, with 16 bases sitting between them. The length of the CDR3 is 16 residues. Germline CDR1 and CDR2: SNHLY and FYNNEI. The CDR3 here is CASSDGVGGLNEKLFF. In DNA form, the CDR3 reads TGTGCCAGCAGTGATGGGGTCGGGGGACTAAATGAAAAACTGTTTTTT.

This clonotype was recorded many times. This chain joins TRBV27 and TRBJ2-5; 12 bases align to TRBD2. V trimming: 6 bases; J trimming: 3 bases; junction bases outside the gene matches: 8. This CDR3 comprises 16 residues. Germline V gene data show CDR1 as MNHEY and CDR2 as SMNVEV (reference sequence). The CDR3 is CASSSKTSGRKETQYF. The CDR3, as DNA: TGTGCCAGCAGCTCTAAGACTAGCGGGAGAAAAGAGACCCAGTACTTC.

Ten or more counts support this clonotype. This chain joins TRBV20-1 and TRBJ1-2; weak D call: TRBD1 (5 bases). V gave up 0 bases and J gave up 2 bases, with 10 bases separating them. The CDR3 loop spans 14 amino acids. Germline CDR1 and CDR2: DFQATT and SNEGSKA (reference sequence). The CDR3 DNA follows: TGCAGTGCTAGAGAGGGACCGAAAAACTATGGCTACACCTTC. Protein sequence: CSAREGPKNYGYTF.

This clonotype turned up a few times. The chain has TRBV4-3 and TRBJ1-1; TRBD1 might be the D (5 bases). Per the germline V gene, CDR1 is LGHNA and CDR2 is YSLEER. This CDR3 contains 14 residues. V lost 3 bases and J 3 bases, leaving 11 bases between the germline ends. As DNA, the CDR3 is TGCGCCAGCAGCCACTTGGGACGGGACACTGAAGCTTTCTTT. This codes for CASSHLGRDTEAFF.

At least ten counts were recorded for this clonotype. This rearrangement joins TRBV12-3 or TRBV12-4 to TRBJ1-3; perhaps TRBD1 as D (5 bases). CDR3 length: 15 residues. V was clipped by 3 bases and J by 4 bases, with 13 bases between them. The CDR3 loop reads CASSFGQGRGNTIYF. CDR3 in DNA: TGTGCCAGCAGTTTCGGTCAGGGCAGAGGAAACACCATATATTTT.

As to this clonotype: It may be a read error: a sequence one base away is much more abundant. This chain connects TRBV12-3 or TRBV12-4 to TRBJ1-1; D is uncertain. The V and J ends lost 2 bases and 3 bases respectively, with 10 bases between them. There are 14 residues in the CDR3. The CDR3 region has the DNA TGTGCCAGCAGTTTAAGGCTGGCGGACACTGAAGCTTTCTTT. It specifies CASSLRLADTEAFF.

This clonotype occurred many times. The V and J genes are TRBV10-3 and TRBJ1-6; D possibly corresponds to TRBD1 (6 bases). The V gene lost 6 bases and the J gene lost 7 bases, with 16 bases spanning the gap. Germline values: CDR1 ENHRY, CDR2 SYGVKD. The CDR3 runs 15 residues. CDR3 residues: CAISRQVQGNSPLHF. The DNA of the CDR3 is TGTGCCATCAGCCGACAGGTTCAGGGGAATTCACCCCTCCACTTT.

This clonotype appeared many times. CDR3 nucleotide sequence: TGTGCCAGCAGTCCAAGCACGAGCTCTGGAAACACCATATATTTT. It yields the protein CASSPSTSSGNTIYF. The J gene is TRBJ1-3, the V gene TRBV5-5; D remains ambiguous. The germline V gene has CDR1 SGHKS and CDR2 YYEKEE (reference sequence). V was shortened by 5 bases and J by 0 bases, with 12 bases between the two germline ends. This CDR3 comprises 15 residues.

This clonotype has at least ten counts. The chain employs TRBV11-2 and TRBJ2-5, with a weak D call TRBD2 (6 bases). The CDR3 is 13 residues long. CDR1 and CDR2 from the germline V gene are SGHAT and FQNNGV. V was shortened by 7 bases and J by 1 base, with 10 bases between the two germline ends. The CDR3 spells CASTVLAQETQYF. CDR3 coding DNA: TGTGCCAGCACCGTACTAGCCCAAGAGACCCAGTACTTC. The variable domain in full, with the rest retrieved from reference TRBV11-2 and TRBJ2-5, is EAGVAQSPRYKIIEKRQSVAFWCNPISGHATLYWYQQILGQGPKLLIQFQNNGVVDDSQLPKDRFSAERLKGVDSTLKIQPAKLEDSAVYLCASTVLAQETQYFGPGTRLLVL.

This clonotype has ten or more counts. The CDR3 is CASRLGVGYEQYF. The DNA for the CDR3 is TGTGCCAGCAGGCTAGGAGTCGGGTACGAGCAGTACTTC. The rearrangement joins TRBV6-1 to TRBJ2-7; the D is unclear. The CDR3 loop spans 13 amino acids. Trimming cost V 6 bases and J 4 bases, with 13 bases left between them. CDR1 MNHNS and CDR2 SASEGT come from the germline V gene.

The sample holds many counts of this clonotype. The V call is TRBV6-1, the J call TRBJ2-3; 11 bases agree with TRBD2. Trimming removed 0 bases from V and 5 bases from J; junction bases left unmatched: 4. Germline V CDR1 and CDR2: MNHNS, SASEGT. The CDR3 is 16 amino acids. CDR3 loop: CASSEASSGRLDTQYF. CDR3 in DNA: TGTGCCAGCAGTGAAGCGTCTAGCGGGAGGTTAGATACGCAGTATTTT.

V gene TRBV4-2 combines with J gene TRBJ2-6, with 10 bases identical to TRBD1. The CDR3 runs to 18 residues. Per the germline V gene, CDR1 is LGHNA and CDR2 is YNFKEQ. After removal of 5 bases from V and 1 base from J, the junction contained 8 bases not matched to a gene. The CDR3 DNA is TGTGCCAGCAGCACCCGGACAGGGGGAGTTTCTGGGGCCAACGTCCTGACTTTC. Amino acid sequence: CASSTRTGGVSGANVLTF.

There are many counts of this clonotype. The V gene is TRBV20-1, the J gene TRBJ2-7; TRBD2 agrees at 7 bases. This CDR3 is built from 14 residues. CDR1 is DFQATT, CDR2 SNEGSKA, per germline (reference sequence). After removal of 4 bases from V and 0 bases from J, the junction contained 6 bases not matched to a gene. The CDR3 DNA sequence: TGCAGTGCTACAAAAGCGGGACTCTCCTACGAGCAGTACTTC. It codes for CSATKAGLSYEQYF.

This chain links TRBV20-1 with TRBJ2-1, with 7 bases aligning to TRBD2. The CDR3 extends over 18 amino acids. With V trimmed by 3 bases and J by 0 bases, 14 bases remained unmatched. Germline V gives CDR1 DFQATT, CDR2 SNEGSKA (reference sequence). CDR3 region: CSASGEWASGSSYNEQFF. CDR3 sequence (DNA): TGCAGTGCTAGCGGGGAGTGGGCTAGCGGAAGCTCCTACAATGAGCAGTTCTTC.